Below, 32 T cell receptor beta chains from the same sample are listed, as sequenced in a study of breast tumors, draining lymph nodes, adjacent tissues. MiXCR, run by TCRdb on the multiplex PCR reads, gives a single entry per CDR3 protein. This table has around 150,000 distinct CDR3 sequences, approximately 20% appearing once. Samples came from axillary lymph nodes draining the breast cancer. Sequenced material: axillary lymph node tissue. All receptors derive from a female donor with breast cancer. Some clones in this sample may be carry-over from other donors' samples.

This clonotype has at least ten counts. The chain recombines TRBV14 with TRBJ2-7, with 13 bases fitting TRBD2. Per the germline V gene, CDR1 is SGHDN and CDR2 is FVKESK. Unmatched junction bases numbered 5, after V lost 2 bases and J lost 4 bases. The CDR3 loop spans 16 amino acids. CDR3 in amino acids: CASSQLRLAGGYEQYF. The CDR3 DNA follows: TGTGCCAGCAGCCAACTGCGACTAGCGGGAGGTTACGAGCAGTACTTC.

This clonotype was counted at least ten times. V gene TRBV11-2 combines with J gene TRBJ2-1; 12 bases fit TRBD2. Germline V gene sequence: CDR1 SGHAT, CDR2 FQNNGV. This CDR3 contains 15 residues. The ends lost 7 bases at V and 10 bases at J; junction bases unmatched: 11. DNA for the CDR3: TGTGCCAGCATCCCTAGGCCTAGCGGGAGGGGAGAGCAGTTCTTC. Protein sequence: CASIPRPSGRGEQFF.

The chain joins TRBV19 to TRBJ1-5; 7 positions agree with TRBD1. V shed 5 bases and J 3 bases; nucleotides not matched to a gene: 4. This CDR3 has 14 residues. Germline CDR1 is LNHDA and CDR2 is SQIVND (reference sequence). For the CDR3, the DNA is TGTGCCAGTAGTGTAGGGGGCTACAATCAGCCCCAGCATTTT. This encodes CASSVGGYNQPQHF.

This clonotype was recorded at least ten times. J is TRBJ2-5 and V is TRBV7-2, with TRBD2 identical over 11 bases. Germline lookup yields CDR1 SGHTA and CDR2 FQGNSA. J lost 5 bases, V lost 5 bases, and 7 bases had no gene match. The CDR3 totals 15 residues. The CDR3 loop is CASSATSGRGETQYF. Here the CDR3 DNA reads TGTGCCAGCAGCGCAACTAGCGGGAGAGGGGAGACCCAGTACTTC.

This clonotype was detected ten times or more. The chain has TRBV2 and TRBJ1-2; the D is unclear. The CDR3 totals 12 residues. The V end was cut by 7 bases, the J end by 3 bases, with 9 bases between. Germline V gene sequence: CDR1 SNHLY, CDR2 FYNNEI. In DNA, the CDR3 is TGTGCCAGCAAAAGGCCAGACTATGGCTACACCTTC. Encoded protein: CASKRPDYGYTF.

Ten or more counts support this clonotype. The chain couples TRBV27 to TRBJ2-1; a possible D gene is TRBD1 (5 bases). The V and J ends lost 0 bases and 8 bases respectively, with 14 bases between them. Germline CDR1 and CDR2: MNHEY and SMNVEV (reference sequence). The length of the CDR3 is 15 residues. The CDR3 spells CASSLSGRARDEQFF. The CDR3 bases are TGTGCCAGCAGTTTATCCGGCAGGGCAAGGGATGAGCAGTTCTTC.

On this clonotype: The germline gene is not matched at one end of the junction; a read error may be the cause. The gene calls are TRBV27 and TRBJ2-1; D is undetermined. CDR3 size: 16 residues. CDR1 and CDR2 (germline): MNHEY, SMNVEV (reference sequence). The DNA for the CDR3 is TGTGCCAGCAGCTATAGCCATACCAGCTCCTACAATGAGCAGGTCTTC. It encodes CASSYSHTSSYNEQVF.

This clonotype was counted ten times or more. This chain joins TRBV9 and TRBJ2-3; D is undetermined. Germline CDR1 is SGDLS and CDR2 is YYNGEE. V was trimmed by 0 bases and J by 6 bases, leaving 11 bases between them. The CDR3 runs to 14 residues. CDR3 region: CASSVAAQTDTQYF. CDR3 DNA sequence: TGTGCCAGCAGCGTAGCGGCGCAGACTGATACGCAGTATTTT.

Many counts were recorded for this clonotype. This rearrangement joins TRBV3-1 to TRBJ2-5; 10 bases are a match to TRBD1. V gave up 7 bases and J gave up 5 bases; unmatched junction bases: 7. The CDR3 length is 14 residues. Germline V lookup: CDR1 LGHDT, CDR2 YNNKEL (reference sequence). In DNA, the CDR3 is TGTGCCAGCACCCCCGACAGGGGGCGGGAGACCCAGTACTTC. It encodes CASTPDRGRETQYF.

Worth noting for this clonotype: At one boundary the junction diverges from the germline segment, which might be a read error. The gene calls are TRBV10-3 and TRBJ2-1; the match to TRBD2 covers 8 bases. The CDR3 consists of 17 residues. CDR1 is ENHRY, CDR2 SYGVKD, per germline. CDR3 DNA sequence: TGTGCCATCAGCCAGACTAGCGACGCACCGGAGGACGATGAGCAGCTCTTC. It is translated as CAISQTSDAPEDDEQLF.

This clonotype was counted many times. This chain joins TRBV6-6 and TRBJ2-2; no firm D call. The germline gives CDR1 MNHNY, CDR2 SVGAGI (reference sequence). The CDR3 has 14 residues. The germline V and J ends were trimmed by 5 bases and 4 bases, with 11 bases remaining between them. CDR3 loop: CASSDLWGTGELFF. DNA for the CDR3: TGTGCCAGCAGTGACCTCTGGGGCACCGGGGAGCTGTTTTTT.

At least ten counts were recorded for this clonotype. The chain recombines TRBV7-8 with TRBJ2-3; no clear D. The V gene's germline CDR1 is SGHVS and CDR2 FQNEAQ. Between the trimmed V and J ends, which lost 5 bases and 2 bases, there was a span of 11 bases. The CDR3 extends over 14 amino acids. This CDR3 is CASSPRSYTDTQYF. The CDR3 DNA reads TGTGCCAGCAGCCCGCGTTCCTACACAGATACGCAGTATTTT.

The sample holds many counts of this clonotype. V gene TRBV5-4 combines with J gene TRBJ2-3, with TRBD2 matching over 9 bases. There are 16 residues in the CDR3. From germline, CDR1 is SGHNT and CDR2 YYREEE (reference sequence). V lost 0 bases and J lost 2; bases outside the gene matches: 4. In DNA, the CDR3 is TGTGCCAGCAGCTTGGAAGGCGGGAGGGTCACAGATACGCAGTATTTT. Its protein is CASSLEGGRVTDTQYF.

This clonotype was seen at least ten times. The CDR3 is CASSLWVAGGTDTQYF. The CDR3 coding sequence is TGTGCCAGCAGCTTGTGGGTGGCGGGAGGCACAGATACGCAGTATTTT. The chain joins TRBV5-4 to TRBJ2-3; 7 bases line up with TRBD2. Trimming took 1 base from V and 1 from J; bases not matched to a gene: 6. This CDR3 contains 16 residues. Germline V gene sequence: CDR1 SGHNT, CDR2 YYREEE (reference sequence).

This clonotype has ten or more counts. The V gene is TRBV20-1, the J gene TRBJ1-2; D may be TRBD1 (5 bases). The CDR3 length is 12 residues. V was cut by 5 bases and J by 6 bases, with 13 bases left in between. Germline V gene sequence: CDR1 DFQATT, CDR2 SNEGSKA (reference sequence). The CDR3 DNA is TGCAGTGCTGTTCCAGGGTATCATGGCTACACCTTC. Its protein product is CSAVPGYHGYTF.

Many counts were recorded for this clonotype. The chain employs TRBV30 and TRBJ2-7; TRBD1 might be the D (6 bases). Between the trimmed V and J ends, which lost 5 bases and 5 bases, there was a span of 13 bases. The CDR3 length is 12 residues. Germline V lookup: CDR1 GTSNPN, CDR2 SVGIG (reference sequence). The CDR3 DNA reads as TGTGCCTGGTCGGGACAATATGACGAGCAGTACTTC. The encoded protein is CAWSGQYDEQYF. The full variable domain, its missing parts supplied by reference TRBV30 and TRBJ2-7, is SQTIHQWPATLVQPVGSPLSLECTVEGTSNPNLYWYRQAAGRGLQLLFYSVGIGQISSEVPQNLSASRPQDRQFILSSKKLLLSDSGFYLCAWSGQYDEQYFGPGTRLTVT.

This clonotype has just a few counts. The chain combines TRBV5-1 with TRBJ2-1, with 9 bases lining up with TRBD2. The trim removed 4 bases at V and 5 bases at J, leaving 7 bases unmatched. Looked up from germline, CDR1 is SGHRS and CDR2 is YFSETQ. CDR3 length: 15 amino acids. In nucleotides, the CDR3 is TGCGCCAGCAGCAAGCCCCTAGCGGGGAACAATGAGCAGTTCTTC. Its translation: CASSKPLAGNNEQFF. The full variable domain, its missing parts supplied by reference TRBV5-1 and TRBJ2-1, is KAGVTQTPRYLIKTRGQQVTLSCSPISGHRSVSWYQQTPGQGLQFLFEYFSETQRNKGNFPGRFSGRQFSNSRSEMNVSTLELGDSALYLCASSKPLAGNNEQFFGPGTRLTVL.

This clonotype was counted many times. This rearrangement joins TRBV20-1 to TRBJ1-2; possible D gene TRBD1, 5 bases. The germline CDR1 and CDR2 sequences are DFQATT and SNEGSKA (reference sequence). The ends were cut back, 5 bases at V and 5 bases at J, with 12 bases in the middle. The CDR3 loop spans 12 amino acids. Written as DNA, the CDR3 is TGCAGTGCTGGCTCAGGGCTATATGGCTACACCTTC. It is translated as CSAGSGLYGYTF.

On this clonotype itself: A single base separates this from a much larger clone, so it may be a read error. The V call is TRBV20-1, the J call TRBJ2-5, with D possibly TRBD1 on 7 matching bases. V lost 5 bases, J lost 2 bases, and 12 bases lay in between. The CDR3 contains 13 residues. The germline gives CDR1 DFQATT, CDR2 SNEGSKA (reference sequence). The CDR3 DNA follows: TGCAGTGCTGGCGGGACAGAACAAGAGACCCAGTACTTC. This translates into CSAGGTEQETQYF.

About this clonotype itself: A clone one base away is much larger, so this may be a read error. CDR3 loop: CSARAPTSGSKVGSNEQFF. DNA for the CDR3: TGCAGTGCTAGAGCTCCGACTAGCGGGAGTAAGGTCGGGTCGAATGAGCAGTTCTTC. J is TRBJ2-1 and V is TRBV20-1, with 12 positions matching TRBD2. The trim removed 1 base at V and 7 bases at J, leaving 17 bases unmatched. This CDR3 is 19 amino acids long. Germline V lookup: CDR1 DFQATT, CDR2 SNEGSKA (reference sequence).

This clonotype was counted ten times or more. This rearrangement joins TRBV20-1 to TRBJ2-1, with 14 bases identical to TRBD2. After removal of 2 bases from V and 7 bases from J, the junction contained 13 bases not matched to a gene. CDR3 size: 18 residues. Germline values: CDR1 DFQATT, CDR2 SNEGSKA (reference sequence). The CDR3 sequence: CSARSGTSGSLAKNEQFF. The CDR3 DNA reads TGCAGTGCTAGATCCGGGACTAGCGGGAGCCTAGCTAAGAATGAGCAGTTCTTC.

At least ten counts were recorded for this clonotype. The chain carries TRBV20-1 and TRBJ2-7, with D possibly being TRBD1 or TRBD2 (5 bases each). Germline V gene lookup returns CDR1 DFQATT and CDR2 SNEGSKA (reference sequence). The V and J ends lost 6 bases and 3 bases respectively, with 9 bases between them. The CDR3 is made up of 11 amino acids. The CDR3 sequence: CSAGAVYEQYF. In DNA, the CDR3 is TGCAGTGCCGGGGCCGTCTACGAGCAGTACTTC.

Ten or more counts support this clonotype. This sequence joins TRBV30 and TRBJ2-3; the D gene is possibly TRBD1 (6 bases). V was trimmed by 8 bases and J by 4 bases, leaving 10 bases between them. Germline assignment: CDR1 GTSNPN and CDR2 SVGIG (reference sequence). The CDR3 sequence is 11 residues long. Written as DNA, the CDR3 is TGTGCCGCCCGACAGGCAGATACGCAGTATTTT. Protein: CAARQADTQYF.

There are many counts of this clonotype. The CDR3 DNA reads as TGTGCCAGCAGAACTGGACTGGGACAGGGGGCTTTCTACGAGCAGTACTTC. Its translation: CASRTGLGQGAFYEQYF. The J gene is TRBJ2-7, the V gene TRBV6-2 or TRBV6-3; 12 nucleotides agree with TRBD1. Germline V lookup: CDR1 MNHEY, CDR2 SVGEGT. The CDR3 consists of 17 residues. The ends lost 6 bases at V and 3 bases at J; junction bases unmatched: 12.

Comment on this clonotype: A clone one base away is much larger, so this may be a read error. Here the CDR3 reads CASSRTGPSNQPQHF. CDR3 nucleotide sequence: TGTGCCAGCAGCCGGACAGGCCCAAGCAATCAGCCCCAGCATTTT. This chain uses TRBV7-6 with TRBJ1-5; TRBD1 matches 7 bases. CDR1 is SGHVS, CDR2 FNYEAQ, per germline. The CDR3 is made up of 15 amino acids. J gave up 1 base and V 5 bases, and 5 bases lay outside the gene matches.

This clonotype was recorded many times. V gene TRBV27 combines with J gene TRBJ1-5; a possible D gene is TRBD1 (5 bases). The V end lost 2 bases, the J end lost 3 bases, and 11 bases lay between the germline ends. The CDR3 runs 15 residues. CDR1 MNHEY and CDR2 SMNVEV come from the germline V gene (reference sequence). The CDR3 nucleotides are TGTGCCAGCAGTTTAGCTGGGGACGCCAATCAGCCCCAGCATTTT. Residues: CASSLAGDANQPQHF.

This clonotype appeared many times. J is TRBJ1-5 and V is TRBV2, with 7 bases fitting TRBD1. V lost 6 bases, J lost 6 bases, and 11 bases stayed unmatched. CDR3 length: 15 amino acids. The germline V gene has CDR1 SNHLY and CDR2 FYNNEI. This chain's CDR3 is CASSDSTGRVQPQHF. CDR3 DNA: TGTGCCAGCAGCGATTCGACAGGGAGAGTTCAGCCCCAGCATTTT.

This clonotype has a count of ten or more. The chain links TRBV6-2 or TRBV6-3 to TRBJ2-7; D gene uncertain. The CDR3 has 11 residues. In germline, CDR1 is MNHEY, CDR2 SVGEGT. V was clipped by 6 bases and J by 4 bases, with 7 bases between them. CDR3 DNA: TGTGCCAGCAGCATCAAATACGAGCAGTACTTC. It yields the protein CASSIKYEQYF.

This clonotype was found many times. The J gene is TRBJ1-5, the V gene TRBV4-1; no clear D. This CDR3 is built from 15 residues. V was pared by 1 base and J by 4 bases, with 11 bases between. Germline V gene data show CDR1 as MGHRA and CDR2 as YSYEKL. The CDR3 reads CASSQGAGGNQPQHF. Written as DNA, the CDR3 is TGCGCCAGCAGCCAAGGAGCGGGAGGGAATCAGCCCCAGCATTTT.

This rearrangement joins TRBV30 to TRBJ1-3; D is unresolved. In germline, CDR1 is GTSNPN, CDR2 SVGIG (reference sequence). Trimming took 2 bases from V and 2 from J, leaving 13 bases between them. The CDR3 covers 15 residues. CDR3 DNA sequence: TGTGCCTGGAGTCCCCTGGATGCGACTGGAAACACCATATATTTT. Encoded protein: CAWSPLDATGNTIYF.

This chain links TRBV18 with TRBJ2-1; 10 bases agree with TRBD2. The CDR3 is made up of 16 amino acids. V was pared by 2 bases and J by 7 bases, with 8 bases of the junction left unmatched. Germline V gives CDR1 KGHSH, CDR2 LQKENI. This CDR3 reads CASSPTLAGVVNEQFF. CDR3 nucleotides: TGTGCCAGCTCACCAACGCTAGCGGGAGTAGTGAATGAGCAGTTCTTC.

Many counts were recorded for this clonotype. The CDR3 DNA sequence: TGTGCCACCAGCAGAGACGACTTAGGACTAGCGGACATGAACACCGGGGAGCTGTTTTTT. Translating gives CATSRDDLGLADMNTGELFF. The chain recombines TRBV15 with TRBJ2-2; TRBD2 matches at 10 bases. This CDR3 is built from 20 residues. CDR1 and CDR2 (germline): LNHNV, YYDKDF (reference sequence). Trimming at V came to 0 bases and at J to 1 base, leaving 11 bases not matched to a gene.